This TCR beta chain emerged from a study of molecular identifiers for immune sequencing clone quantification. This clonotype was seen repeatedly, ten times or more. Germline assignment: CDR1 SQVTM and CDR2 ANQGSEA. This CDR3 comprises 14 residues. Trimming shortened V by 6 bases and J by 0 bases, and 15 bases separated the two germline ends. TCRdb reprocessed the PCR reads via MiXCR and lists one record per CDR3 protein. The profile shows 100,000 or so distinct CDR3 sequences, 21% of them singletons. The origin of this receptor is a human donor in good health. Some libraries in this study had Jurkat cell RNA spiked in. The specimen sequenced was naive CD8+ T cells from blood, with Jurkat cell RNA spiked in. Subset of the sample: FACS-sorted CD8+CD4-CCR7+CD45RA+ naive T cells. This sequence joins TRBV29-1 and TRBJ2-7; D is ambiguous. This CDR3 is CSVLGPSDSYEQYF. The CDR3 region has the DNA TGCAGCGTCCTAGGACCTTCGGACTCCTACGAGCAGTACTTC.